This TCR beta chain was identified during a study of human T cells and chemical hapten exposure. This clonotype was seen a few times. Its antigen is unidentified. Specified time point: patch test 2, 6 weeks after DPC sensitization. Treatment given: therapeutic diphenylcyclopropenone sensitization with weekly scalp DPC. V lost 0 bases to trimming and J lost 6 bases, with 11 bases between them. Germline V gene sequence: CDR1 LNHNV, CDR2 YYDKDF (reference sequence). The CDR3 spans 14 residues. Study-level results: Alopecia in all donors means immunity may differ from healthy individuals. Positively correlated with patch test score were the counts of PT1 expanded TCRs.

TCRdb redid the calling of the RACE reads with MiXCR, one entry per CDR3 protein. The data contain roughly 140,000 distinct CDR3 sequences, 12% of them seen just once; the ten biggest clones take up around 1.4%. V is TRBV15 and J is TRBJ1-2; D is ambiguous. This sequence was found in a woman aged 50 to 60 with alopecia areata. Some clones in this sample may be carry-over from other donors' samples. Sample: whole blood, taken in connection with sensitization to the hapten diphenylcyclopropenone (DPC). The CDR3 is CATSRDLGRDGYTF. In DNA form, the CDR3 reads TGTGCCACCAGCAGAGATCTGGGGAGGGATGGCTACACCTTC.